These T cell receptor beta chains were read from a single sample in a study of cytomegalovirus exposure and HLA in healthy donors. Produced via immunoSEQ multiplex PCR; TCRdb's table is partial and in-frame only. The sample consists of under 50,000 clones, about nine tenths of them appearing once. The sample comprised PBMCs. The receptor source for this set is a woman aged 40 to 50 in good health and CMV-seropositive. Each CDR3 is given with its conserved first and last residue. The order of the fields is D gene, J gene, clone size, V gene, CDR3 protein, CDR3 DNA. D genes are given only for firm matches. A row's size may be missing; if present it is once, few, many or a size class.

d_call: -; j_call: TRBJ2-6; clone_size: -; v_call: TRBV7-9; cdr3_aa: CASKLTGANVLTF; cdr3_nt: TGTGCCAGTAAACTTACTGGGGCCAACGTCCTGACTTTC
d_call: TRBD1; j_call: TRBJ1-1; clone_size: -; v_call: TRBV19; cdr3_aa: CASSTRAWTGANTEAFF; cdr3_nt: TGTGCCAGTAGTACCCGAGCATGGACAGGCGCGAACACTGAAGCTTTCTTT
d_call: -; j_call: TRBJ1-2; clone_size: -; v_call: TRBV5-1; cdr3_aa: CASSSTGTYGYTF; cdr3_nt: TGCGCCAGCAGCTCAACGGGAACCTATGGCTACACCTTC
d_call: -; j_call: TRBJ2-2; clone_size: once; v_call: TRBV15; cdr3_aa: CATSVRGNTGELFF; cdr3_nt: TGTGCCACCAGCGTGCGGGGGAACACCGGGGAGCTGTTTTTT
d_call: -; j_call: TRBJ2-7; clone_size: -; v_call: TRBV29-1; cdr3_aa: CSARGSPNYEQYF; cdr3_nt: TGCAGCGCCCGGGGGAGCCCTAACTACGAGCAGTACTTC
d_call: TRBD1; j_call: TRBJ2-7; clone_size: -; v_call: TRBV27; cdr3_aa: CASSKTGGPYEQYF; cdr3_nt: TGTGCCAGCAGTAAGACAGGGGGTCCCTACGAGCAGTACTTC
d_call: -; j_call: TRBJ2-3; clone_size: -; v_call: TRBV5-4; cdr3_aa: CASTLVGQGSSDTQYF; cdr3_nt: TGTGCCAGCACCCTTGTAGGGCAGGGAAGTTCAGATACGCAGTATTTT
d_call: TRBD2; j_call: TRBJ2-3; clone_size: few; v_call: TRBV4-1; cdr3_aa: CASSQVAGDTDTQYF; cdr3_nt: TGCGCCAGCAGCCAAGTAGCGGGGGACACAGATACGCAGTATTTT
d_call: -; j_call: TRBJ1-5; clone_size: -; v_call: TRBV7-9; cdr3_aa: CASSATGDNQPQHF; cdr3_nt: TGTGCCAGCAGCGCAACAGGTGATAATCAGCCCCAGCATTTT
d_call: TRBD1; j_call: TRBJ1-4; clone_size: -; v_call: TRBV28; cdr3_aa: CASREQGGGEKLFF; cdr3_nt: TGTGCCAGCCGCGAACAGGGGGGAGGTGAAAAACTGTTTTTT
d_call: TRBD2; j_call: TRBJ2-1; clone_size: -; v_call: TRBV27; cdr3_aa: CASGSNEWRGVNEQFF; cdr3_nt: TGTGCCAGCGGATCCAATGAGTGGCGGGGGGTCAATGAGCAGTTCTTC
d_call: -; j_call: TRBJ1-6; clone_size: -; v_call: TRBV7-9; cdr3_aa: CASSHSSSPLHF; cdr3_nt: TGTGCCAGCAGCCACTCAAGTTCACCCCTCCACTTT
d_call: TRBD1; j_call: TRBJ2-7; clone_size: -; v_call: TRBV18; cdr3_aa: CASSPSTGINEQYF; cdr3_nt: TGTGCCAGCTCACCTTCGACAGGGATCAACGAGCAGTACTTC
d_call: -; j_call: TRBJ1-5; clone_size: -; v_call: TRBV2; cdr3_aa: CASSEDQGATQHF; cdr3_nt: TGTGCCAGCAGTGAAGATCAGGGCGCGACCCAGCATTTT
d_call: -; j_call: TRBJ2-1; clone_size: -; v_call: TRBV9; cdr3_aa: CASSVGAYNEQFF; cdr3_nt: TGTGCCAGCAGCGTGGGAGCTTACAATGAGCAGTTCTTC
d_call: -; j_call: TRBJ1-4; clone_size: -; v_call: TRBV2; cdr3_aa: CASSYATNEKLFF; cdr3_nt: TGTGCCAGCAGCTATGCAACTAATGAAAAACTGTTTTTT
d_call: -; j_call: TRBJ1-5; clone_size: -; v_call: TRBV19; cdr3_aa: CASSMLSGGTWPQHF; cdr3_nt: TGTGCCAGTAGTATGCTGTCGGGAGGGACCTGGCCCCAGCATTTT
d_call: -; j_call: TRBJ2-5; clone_size: -; v_call: TRBV28; cdr3_aa: CASSPEPPGTQYF; cdr3_nt: TGTGCCAGCAGTCCTGAACCCCCAGGGACCCAGTACTTC
d_call: TRBD1; j_call: TRBJ2-6; clone_size: -; v_call: TRBV11-2; cdr3_aa: CASSQGGTGVGANVLTF; cdr3_nt: TGTGCCAGCAGCCAGGGGGGGACAGGGGTTGGGGCCAACGTCCTGACTTTC
d_call: -; j_call: TRBJ2-7; clone_size: -; v_call: TRBV6-5; cdr3_aa: CASSYSRGGTYEQYF; cdr3_nt: TGTGCCAGCAGTTACTCGCGCGGGGGCACCTACGAGCAGTACTTC
d_call: TRBD2; j_call: TRBJ2-1; clone_size: -; v_call: TRBV7-9; cdr3_aa: CASLRSGAGYNEQFF; cdr3_nt: TGTGCCAGCTTAAGAAGCGGGGCGGGCTACAATGAGCAGTTCTTC
d_call: -; j_call: TRBJ1-6; clone_size: -; v_call: TRBV19; cdr3_aa: CASSISRGGDSPLHF; cdr3_nt: TGTGCCAGTAGTATAAGTAGAGGGGGGGATTCACCCCTCCACTTT
d_call: -; j_call: TRBJ2-1; clone_size: -; v_call: TRBV11-3; cdr3_aa: CASSLGHTGKRLNEQFF; cdr3_nt: TGTGCCAGCAGCTTAGGACACACAGGGAAAAGGCTCAATGAGCAGTTCTTC
d_call: TRBD1; j_call: TRBJ1-1; clone_size: -; v_call: TRBV2; cdr3_aa: CASSTGTGGTEAFF; cdr3_nt: TGTGCCAGCAGCACCGGGACAGGGGGCACTGAAGCTTTCTTT
d_call: -; j_call: TRBJ2-5; clone_size: few; v_call: TRBV6-5; cdr3_aa: CASSYNAGGETQYF; cdr3_nt: TGTGCCAGCAGTTACAACGCAGGGGGGGAGACCCAGTACTTC
d_call: -; j_call: TRBJ2-1; clone_size: -; v_call: TRBV11-2; cdr3_aa: CASSSAVGQKYNEQFF; cdr3_nt: TGTGCCAGCAGCTCTGCTGTGGGACAAAAGTACAATGAGCAGTTCTTC
d_call: TRBD1; j_call: TRBJ2-6; clone_size: -; v_call: TRBV7-3; cdr3_aa: CASSQPGQGLGGANVLTF; cdr3_nt: TGTGCCAGCAGCCAACCGGGACAGGGGTTAGGAGGGGCCAACGTCCTGACTTTC
d_call: TRBD1; j_call: TRBJ1-2; clone_size: once; v_call: TRBV6-5; cdr3_aa: CASRALQGTGGYTF; cdr3_nt: TGTGCCAGCAGGGCACTACAGGGGACAGGTGGCTACACCTTC
d_call: -; j_call: TRBJ2-6; clone_size: -; v_call: TRBV9; cdr3_aa: CASSAAGPSGANVLTF; cdr3_nt: TGTGCCAGCAGCGCGGCGGGCCCCTCTGGGGCCAACGTCCTGACTTTC
d_call: -; j_call: TRBJ1-2; clone_size: -; v_call: TRBV7-3; cdr3_aa: CASSPDGLYGYTF; cdr3_nt: TGTGCCAGCAGCCCCGACGGACTCTATGGCTACACCTTC
d_call: -; j_call: TRBJ2-2; clone_size: -; v_call: TRBV7-9; cdr3_aa: CASSLNIVITGELFF; cdr3_nt: TGTGCCAGCAGCTTAAACATTGTGATAACCGGGGAGCTGTTTTTT
d_call: TRBD1; j_call: TRBJ2-7; clone_size: -; v_call: TRBV27; cdr3_aa: CASGRRDRETYEQYF; cdr3_nt: TGTGCCAGCGGACGTCGGGACAGGGAGACCTACGAGCAGTACTTC
d_call: TRBD1; j_call: TRBJ2-1; clone_size: -; v_call: TRBV19; cdr3_aa: CASSPLGRQGVSYNEQFF; cdr3_nt: TGTGCCAGTAGCCCATTGGGTAGGCAGGGGGTTTCCTACAATGAGCAGTTCTTC
d_call: -; j_call: TRBJ1-5; clone_size: once; v_call: TRBV6-6; cdr3_aa: CASSYSGANQPQHF; cdr3_nt: TGTGCCAGCAGTTACTCGGGGGCGAATCAGCCCCAGCATTTT
d_call: -; j_call: TRBJ1-5; clone_size: -; v_call: TRBV19; cdr3_aa: CASVGGTFFSNQPQHF; cdr3_nt: TGTGCCAGTGTAGGTGGGACATTTTTTAGCAATCAGCCCCAGCATTTT
d_call: -; j_call: TRBJ2-3; clone_size: -; v_call: TRBV9; cdr3_aa: CASSERGGQRDTQYF; cdr3_nt: TGTGCCAGCAGCGAGAGGGGGGGCCAAAGAGATACGCAGTATTTT
d_call: -; j_call: TRBJ2-7; clone_size: -; v_call: TRBV5-4; cdr3_aa: CASSLDIERSSYEQYF; cdr3_nt: TGTGCCAGCAGCTTGGATATTGAGCGGAGCTCCTACGAGCAGTACTTC
d_call: -; j_call: TRBJ2-3; clone_size: -; v_call: TRBV19; cdr3_aa: CASSSTRPTDTQYF; cdr3_nt: TGTGCCAGTAGTTCGACTAGGCCCACAGATACGCAGTATTTT
d_call: TRBD2; j_call: TRBJ2-7; clone_size: -; v_call: TRBV6-5; cdr3_aa: CASSGTSDSSYEQYF; cdr3_nt: TGTGCCAGCAGTGGGACTAGCGATAGCTCCTACGAGCAGTACTTC
d_call: -; j_call: TRBJ2-5; clone_size: -; v_call: TRBV5-5; cdr3_aa: CASSLLPRETQYF; cdr3_nt: TGTGCCAGCAGCTTGTTGCCACGGGAGACCCAGTACTTC
d_call: -; j_call: TRBJ2-3; clone_size: -; v_call: TRBV5-6; cdr3_aa: CASSSTDTQYF; cdr3_nt: TGTGCCAGCAGCTCGACAGATACGCAGTATTTT
d_call: -; j_call: TRBJ2-1; clone_size: -; v_call: TRBV11-2; cdr3_aa: CASSREASRRYEQFF; cdr3_nt: TGTGCCAGCAGCCGAGAGGCTTCGCGGCGCTATGAGCAGTTCTTC
d_call: TRBD2; j_call: TRBJ2-3; clone_size: -; v_call: TRBV4-1; cdr3_aa: CASSHPGTSDTDTQYF; cdr3_nt: TGCGCCAGCAGCCACCCAGGGACTAGCGACACAGATACGCAGTATTTT